This T cell receptor beta chain was documented in a study of immune cell composition in non-small cell lung cancer. Findings of the study overall: Shared sequences between tumour-reactive and dominant in vivo clones were not proven.

Concerning this clone: Its antigen is still unknown.

Some clones are missing from TCRdb's copy, which holds only in-frame ones; the method was immunoSEQ multiplex PCR. The table has some 3,900 clones, approximately 69% seen once. CDR3 length: 15 residues. Germline assignment: CDR1 MGHRA and CDR2 YSYEKL. Germline trimming cut 3 bases from V and 2 bases from J; bases unmatched to any gene: 6. The chain carries TRBV4-1 and TRBJ1-2; 7 nucleotides agree with TRBD1. The clonotype was recovered from a human donor with non-small cell lung cancer. Sequences were obtained from lung tumor tissue. The CDR3 sequence is CASSQTGQTNYGYTF. CDR3 bases: TGCGCCAGCAGCCAGACGGGACAGACCAACTATGGCTACACCTTC.